Sequencing of this T cell receptor (beta chain) was carried out in a study of T-cell memory formation after mild COVID-19. This clonotype was found a few times. What it recognizes is unknown. The V and J ends lost 1 base and 5 bases respectively, with 5 bases between them. The CDR3 length is 12 residues. Employing constant-segment primers, 5'RACE generated TCR alpha and TCR beta cDNA libraries bearing sample barcodes and UMIs. Each CDR3 protein gets one entry after TCRdb re-called the 5' RACE reads with MiXCR. The table lists hundreds of thousands of distinct CDR3 sequences, approximately 18% of them singletons. Regarding the study as a whole: Those CD4+ clones that contracted were mainly in CM and EM (CD8+ ones in EMRA). There was a balanced CD4/CD8 profile in clones contracting day 15 to 85, and later expanders leaned CD4+.

This receptor was taken from an adult woman who had mild COVID-19 (a few samples of this study predate the infection). Cell type and time point are not known. The J gene is TRBJ1-1, the V gene TRBV12-3 or TRBV12-4; D unresolved. The material sequenced was PBMCs or a T cell subset sorted from them (not recorded which). Here the CDR3 reads CASSLGKTEAFF. CDR3 coding DNA: TGTGCCAGCAGTTTAGGAAAAACTGAAGCTTTCTTT.